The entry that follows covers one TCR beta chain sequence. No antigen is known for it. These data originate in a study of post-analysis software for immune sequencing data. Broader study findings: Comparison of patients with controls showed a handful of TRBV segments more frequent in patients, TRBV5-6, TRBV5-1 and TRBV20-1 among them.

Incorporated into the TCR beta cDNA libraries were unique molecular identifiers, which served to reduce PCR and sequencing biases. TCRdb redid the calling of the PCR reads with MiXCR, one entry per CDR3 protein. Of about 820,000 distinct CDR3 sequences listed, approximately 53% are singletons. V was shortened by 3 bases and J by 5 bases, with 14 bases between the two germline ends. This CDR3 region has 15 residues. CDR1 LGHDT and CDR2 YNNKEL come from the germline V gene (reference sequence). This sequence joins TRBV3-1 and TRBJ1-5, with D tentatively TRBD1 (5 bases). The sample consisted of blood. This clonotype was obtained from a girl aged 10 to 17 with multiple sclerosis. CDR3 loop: CASSQGPRAYQPQHF. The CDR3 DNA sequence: TGTGCCAGCAGCCAGGGACCTCGGGCGTATCAGCCCCAGCATTTT.